The TCR beta chain described here comes from a study of blood T cell repertoires in COVID-19. In the study overall: There were acute and convalescent COVID-19 samples, and they came from the United States, Italy and Spain.

Methods used by the authors: Amplification with reference gene primers provided the estimates of nucleated cell counts. TCRdb's copy holds only in-frame clones and misses some; the assay was immunoSEQ multiplex PCR. V and J calls and clone size are those listed in that table; D and trimming were worked out from the DNA. Found here are about 300,000 clones, about 86% of them singletons; the top ten hold 1% to 1.5%. The germline gives CDR1 MGHRA, CDR2 YSYEKL. V lost 0 bases and J 4 bases, leaving 6 bases between the germline ends. The CDR3 is 13 amino acids. Sample: peripheral blood. The sequence was obtained from a woman aged 45-65 years with acute or convalescent COVID-19. The chain employs TRBV4-1 and TRBJ1-2; D call uncertain. CDR3 sequence: CASSQDLAYGYTF. Here the CDR3 DNA reads TGCGCCAGCAGCCAAGACTTGGCCTATGGCTACACCTTC.